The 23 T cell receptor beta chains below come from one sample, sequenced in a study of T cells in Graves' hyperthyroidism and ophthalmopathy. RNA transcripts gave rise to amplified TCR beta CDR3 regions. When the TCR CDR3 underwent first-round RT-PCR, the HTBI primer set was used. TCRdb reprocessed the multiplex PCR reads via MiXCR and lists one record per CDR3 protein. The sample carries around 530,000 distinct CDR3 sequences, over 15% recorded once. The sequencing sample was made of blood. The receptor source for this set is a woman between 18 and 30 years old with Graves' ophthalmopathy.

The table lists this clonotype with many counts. DNA of the CDR3: TGTGCCAGTAGTATCACGCGGGTCGGGACTGAAGCTTTCTTT. Translation gives CASSITRVGTEAFF. The chain uses TRBV19 and TRBJ1-1; D ambiguous. The CDR3 loop spans 14 amino acids. Germline assignment: CDR1 LNHDA and CDR2 SQIVND (reference sequence). With 3 bases removed from V and 5 bases from J, the gap between germline ends came to 13 bases.

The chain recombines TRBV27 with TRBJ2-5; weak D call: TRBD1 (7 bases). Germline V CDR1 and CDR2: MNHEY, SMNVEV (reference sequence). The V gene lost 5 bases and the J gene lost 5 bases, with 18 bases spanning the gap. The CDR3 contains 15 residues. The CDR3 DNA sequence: TGTGCCAGCAGTCAATCCGGGGGACAGTTGGAGACCCAGTACTTC. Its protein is CASSQSGGQLETQYF.

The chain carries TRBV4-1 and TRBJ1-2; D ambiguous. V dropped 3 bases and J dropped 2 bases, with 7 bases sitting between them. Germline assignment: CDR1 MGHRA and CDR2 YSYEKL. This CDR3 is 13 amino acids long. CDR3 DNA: TGCGCCAGCAGCCAGAACGGCAACTATGGCTACACCTTC. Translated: CASSQNGNYGYTF.

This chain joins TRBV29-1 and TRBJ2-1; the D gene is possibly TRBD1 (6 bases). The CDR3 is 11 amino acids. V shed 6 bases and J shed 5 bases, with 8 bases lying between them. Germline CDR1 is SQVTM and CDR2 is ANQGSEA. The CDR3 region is CSVRDNNEQFF. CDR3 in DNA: TGCAGCGTCAGGGACAACAATGAGCAGTTCTTC.

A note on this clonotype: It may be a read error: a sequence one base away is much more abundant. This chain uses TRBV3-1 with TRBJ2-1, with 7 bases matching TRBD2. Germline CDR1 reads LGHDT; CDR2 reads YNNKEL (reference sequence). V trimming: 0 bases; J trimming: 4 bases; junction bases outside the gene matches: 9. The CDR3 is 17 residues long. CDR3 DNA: TGTGCCAGCAGCCAAGATGTGTGGGAGGGACTTTACAATGAGCAGTTCTTC. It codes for CASSQDVWEGLYNEQFF.

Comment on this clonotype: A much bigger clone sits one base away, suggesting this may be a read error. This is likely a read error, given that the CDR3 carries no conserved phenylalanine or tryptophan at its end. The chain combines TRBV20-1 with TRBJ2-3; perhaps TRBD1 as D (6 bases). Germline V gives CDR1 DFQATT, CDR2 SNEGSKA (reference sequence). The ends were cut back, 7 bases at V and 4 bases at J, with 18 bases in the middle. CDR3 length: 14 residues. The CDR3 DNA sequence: TGCAGTGTAGGTGGACAGCCTAGGGCAGATACGCAGTATCTT. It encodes CSVGGQPRADTQYL.

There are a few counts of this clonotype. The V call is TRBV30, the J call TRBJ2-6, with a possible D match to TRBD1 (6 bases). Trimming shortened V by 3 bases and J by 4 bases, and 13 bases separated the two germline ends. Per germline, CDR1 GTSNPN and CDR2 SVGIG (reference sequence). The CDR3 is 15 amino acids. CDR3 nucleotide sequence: TGTGCCTGGAGCGGCAGGGGATCCGGGGCCAACGTCCTGACTTTC. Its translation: CAWSGRGSGANVLTF.

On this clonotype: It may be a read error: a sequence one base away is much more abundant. CDR3 residues: CASSLCGGVTDTQYF. The CDR3, as DNA: TGTGCCAGCAGCTTATGCGGGGGGGTCACAGATACGCAGTATTTT. This sequence joins TRBV7-9 and TRBJ2-3, with 9 nucleotides matching TRBD2. In germline, CDR1 is SEHNR, CDR2 FQNEAQ (reference sequence). The CDR3 consists of 15 residues. The V gene end was trimmed by 2 bases and the J gene end by 2 bases; junction bases not matched to a gene: 2.

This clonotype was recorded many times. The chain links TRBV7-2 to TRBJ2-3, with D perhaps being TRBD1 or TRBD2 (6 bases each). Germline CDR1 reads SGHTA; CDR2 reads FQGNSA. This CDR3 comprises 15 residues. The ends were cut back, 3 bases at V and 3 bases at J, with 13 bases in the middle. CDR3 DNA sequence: TGTGCCAGCAGCTTTATGGACAGCGGGACAGATACGCAGTATTTT. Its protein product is CASSFMDSGTDTQYF.

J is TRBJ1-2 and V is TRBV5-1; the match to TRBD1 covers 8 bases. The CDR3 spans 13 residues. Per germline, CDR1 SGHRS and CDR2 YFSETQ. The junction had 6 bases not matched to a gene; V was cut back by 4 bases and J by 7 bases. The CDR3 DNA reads TGCGCCAGCAGCGAGCCGACAGGGGTTGGCTACACCTTC. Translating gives CASSEPTGVGYTF.

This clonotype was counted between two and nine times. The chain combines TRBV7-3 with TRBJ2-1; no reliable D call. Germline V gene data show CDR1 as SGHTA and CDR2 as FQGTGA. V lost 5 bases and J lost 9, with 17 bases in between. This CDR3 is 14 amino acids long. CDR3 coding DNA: TGTGCCAGCAGCCCGCTGGGCGAGAGCATTGAGCAGTTCTTC. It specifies CASSPLGESIEQFF.

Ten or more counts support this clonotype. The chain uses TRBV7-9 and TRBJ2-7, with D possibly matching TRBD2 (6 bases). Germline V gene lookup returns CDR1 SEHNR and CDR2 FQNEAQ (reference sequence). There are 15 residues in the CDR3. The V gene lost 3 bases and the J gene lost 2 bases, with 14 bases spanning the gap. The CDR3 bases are TGTGCCAGCAGCTTGTCGGCGGGACCTACCTACGAGCAGTACTTC. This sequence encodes CASSLSAGPTYEQYF.

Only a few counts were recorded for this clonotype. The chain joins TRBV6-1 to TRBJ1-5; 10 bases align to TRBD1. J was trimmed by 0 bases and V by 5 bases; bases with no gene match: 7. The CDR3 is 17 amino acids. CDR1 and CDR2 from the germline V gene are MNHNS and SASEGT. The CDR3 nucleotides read TGTGCCAGCAGTCTGACAGGGGGCTTCTATAGCAATCAGCCCCAGCATTTT. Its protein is CASSLTGGFYSNQPQHF.

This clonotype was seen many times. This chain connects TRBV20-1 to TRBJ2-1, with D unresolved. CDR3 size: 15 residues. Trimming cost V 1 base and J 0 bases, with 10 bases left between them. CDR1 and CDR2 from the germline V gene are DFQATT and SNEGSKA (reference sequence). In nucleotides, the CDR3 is TGCAGTGCTAGAGGCCGACTTCTCTCCTACAATGAGCAGTTCTTC. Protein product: CSARGRLLSYNEQFF.

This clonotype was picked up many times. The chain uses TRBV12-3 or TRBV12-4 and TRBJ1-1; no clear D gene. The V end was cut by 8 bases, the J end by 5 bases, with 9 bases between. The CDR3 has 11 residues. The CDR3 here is CASGEETEAFF. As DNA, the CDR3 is TGTGCCAGCGGCGAGGAAACTGAAGCTTTCTTT.

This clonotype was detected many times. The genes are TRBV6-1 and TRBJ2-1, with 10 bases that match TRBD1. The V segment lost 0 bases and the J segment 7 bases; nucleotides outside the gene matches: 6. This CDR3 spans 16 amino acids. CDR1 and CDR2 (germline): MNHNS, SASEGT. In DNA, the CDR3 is TGTGCCAGCAGTGAAGCGTGGCGGACAGGGGGTAATGAGCAGTTCTTC. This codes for CASSEAWRTGGNEQFF.

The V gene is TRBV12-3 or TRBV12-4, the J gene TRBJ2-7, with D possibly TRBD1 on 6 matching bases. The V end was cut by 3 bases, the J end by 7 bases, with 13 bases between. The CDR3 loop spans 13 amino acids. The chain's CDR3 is CASSFGQPTEQYF. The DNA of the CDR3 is TGTGCCAGCAGTTTCGGACAGCCGACGGAGCAGTACTTC.

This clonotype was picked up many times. CDR3 amino acids: CASSSGGSISYNEQFF. CDR3 nucleotides: TGTGCCAGCAGCAGCGGGGGGTCTATCTCCTACAATGAGCAGTTCTTC. This chain uses TRBV28 with TRBJ2-1; 9 nucleotides align to TRBD2. From germline, CDR1 is MDHEN and CDR2 SYDVKM. The trim removed 6 bases at V and 0 bases at J, leaving 6 bases unmatched. The CDR3 extends over 16 amino acids.

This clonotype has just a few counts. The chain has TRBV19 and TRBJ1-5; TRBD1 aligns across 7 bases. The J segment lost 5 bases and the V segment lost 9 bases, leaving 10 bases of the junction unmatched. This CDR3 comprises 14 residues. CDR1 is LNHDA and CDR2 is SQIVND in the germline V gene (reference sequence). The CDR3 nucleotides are TGTGCCAGCTCGACAGGGATGTATTATCAGCCCCAGCATTTT. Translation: CASSTGMYYQPQHF.

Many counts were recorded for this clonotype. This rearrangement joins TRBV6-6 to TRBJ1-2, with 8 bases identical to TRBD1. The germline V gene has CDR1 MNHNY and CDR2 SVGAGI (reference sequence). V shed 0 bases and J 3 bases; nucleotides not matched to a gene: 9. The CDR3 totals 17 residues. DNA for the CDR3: TGTGCCAGCAGTTACTCGTCGGCCGGACAGGGATACTATGGCTACACCTTC. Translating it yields CASSYSSAGQGYYGYTF.

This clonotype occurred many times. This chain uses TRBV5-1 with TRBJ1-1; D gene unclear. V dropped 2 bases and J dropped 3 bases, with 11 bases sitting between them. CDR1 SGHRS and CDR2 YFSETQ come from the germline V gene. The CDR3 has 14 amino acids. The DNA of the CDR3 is TGCGCCAGCAGCTTCTTGGACCCACACACTGAAGCTTTCTTT. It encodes CASSFLDPHTEAFF.

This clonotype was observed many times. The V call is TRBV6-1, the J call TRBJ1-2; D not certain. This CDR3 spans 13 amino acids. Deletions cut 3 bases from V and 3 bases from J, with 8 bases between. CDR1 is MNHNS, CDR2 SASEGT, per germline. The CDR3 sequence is CASSELHYYGYTF. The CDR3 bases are TGTGCCAGCAGTGAGTTGCATTACTATGGCTACACCTTC.

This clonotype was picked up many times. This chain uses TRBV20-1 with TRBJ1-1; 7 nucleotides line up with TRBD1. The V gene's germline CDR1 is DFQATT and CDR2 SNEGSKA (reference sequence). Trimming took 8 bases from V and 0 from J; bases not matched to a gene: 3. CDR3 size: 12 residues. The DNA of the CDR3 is TGCAGTCAGGGGGGGATGAACACTGAAGCTTTCTTT. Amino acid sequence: CSQGGMNTEAFF.